The 21 T cell receptor beta chains in this list originate from one sample, sequenced in a study of blood T cell repertoires in COVID-19. The table came from immunoSEQ multiplex PCR; TCRdb's copy has only in-frame clones and leaves some out. This table holds around 9,800 clones, around 80% found once. The specimen was peripheral blood. The receptors derive from a man between 65 and 79 years old with active COVID-19.

V and J are TRBV11-2 and TRBJ2-7; TRBD1 matches at 9 bases. Trimming took 6 bases from V and 1 from J; bases not matched to a gene: 10. CDR3 length: 16 residues. Germline CDR1 SGHAT, CDR2 FQNNGV. The CDR3 region has the DNA TGTGCCAGCAGGGCAACAGGGGGCCTTTATTCCTACGAGCAGTACTTC. Protein: CASRATGGLYSYEQYF.

J is TRBJ2-1 and V is TRBV18, with TRBD1 as a possible D gene (5 bases). In germline, CDR1 is KGHSH, CDR2 LQKENI. With 4 bases removed from V and 5 bases from J, the gap between germline ends came to 12 bases. This CDR3 region has 14 residues. The CDR3 DNA reads as TGTGCCAGCTCACAGGGGCGGATAAACAATGAGCAGTTCTTC. This translates into CASSQGRINNEQFF.

This clone was recorded only once. The chain combines TRBV18 with TRBJ2-7; tentative D call: TRBD1 (10 bases). V was cut by 3 bases and J by 3 bases, with 27 bases left in between. The germline gives CDR1 KGHSH, CDR2 LQKENI. The CDR3 is made up of 19 amino acids. The CDR3 loop reads CASSPPGQGRLAGLYEQYF. The CDR3 coding sequence is TGTGCCAGCTCACCGCCGGGACAGGGGAGGCTAGCGGGGCTCTACGAGCAGTACTTC.

V gene TRBV28 combines with J gene TRBJ2-5; weak D call: TRBD2 (6 bases). Trimming removed 2 bases at V and 4 bases at J, with 8 bases between. This CDR3 has 13 amino acids. Germline CDR1 is MDHEN and CDR2 is SYDVKM. The DNA of the CDR3 is TGTGCCAGCAGTTTAGCGGGACTAGAGACCCAGTACTTC. The encoded protein is CASSLAGLETQYF.

The gene calls are TRBV6-5 and TRBJ1-6; TRBD1 is a possible D gene (6 bases). V was clipped by 4 bases and J by 15 bases, with 19 bases between them. Germline CDR1 and CDR2: MNHEY and SVGAGI. This CDR3 comprises 14 residues. The CDR3 spells CASSSSGTSRFLHF. The CDR3 DNA reads TGTGCCAGCAGTTCATCCGGGACAAGTAGGTTCCTCCACTTT.

The rearrangement uses TRBV7-2 and TRBJ2-7; tentatively, D is TRBD2 (5 bases). Per the germline V gene, CDR1 is SGHTA and CDR2 is FQGNSA. V shed 5 bases and J shed 5 bases, with 16 bases lying between them. The CDR3 spans 14 residues. The CDR3 DNA follows: TGTGCCAGCAGCCCCCGACACGGGGTAGACGAGCAGTACTTC. This gives the protein CASSPRHGVDEQYF.

The chain combines TRBV4-1 with TRBJ2-5; 14 bases align to TRBD2. This CDR3 has 16 amino acids. The junction had 7 bases not matched to a gene; V was cut back by 3 bases and J by 7 bases. Germline CDR1 is MGHRA and CDR2 is YSYEKL. This CDR3 is CASSHGGTSGGGTQYF. CDR3 coding DNA: TGCGCCAGCAGCCACGGGGGGACTAGCGGGGGAGGGACCCAGTACTTC.

This sequence joins TRBV7-9 and TRBJ2-7; TRBD1 matches 9 bases. With V trimmed by 1 base and J by 6 bases, 1 base remained unmatched. This CDR3 region has 13 residues. CDR1 SEHNR and CDR2 FQNEAQ come from the germline V gene (reference sequence). The CDR3 sequence: CASSLGDRVEQYF. The CDR3 bases are TGTGCCAGCAGCTTAGGGGACAGGGTCGAGCAGTACTTC.

The chain employs TRBV7-9 and TRBJ1-1; D gene ambiguous. Germline V lookup: CDR1 SEHNR, CDR2 FQNEAQ (reference sequence). The CDR3 length is 13 residues. Trimming took off 1 base at V and 3 bases at J, with 6 bases between the two ends. The CDR3 nucleotides are TGTGCCAGCAGCTTAGTGGCTTACACTGAAGCTTTCTTT. Translation: CASSLVAYTEAFF. Variable domain in full (rest from reference TRBV7-9 and TRBJ1-1): DTGVSQNPRHKITKRGQNVTFRCDPISEHNRLYWYRQTLGQGPEFLTYFQNEAQLEKSRLLSDRFSAERPKGSFSTLEIQRTEQGDSAMYLCASSLVAYTEAFFGQGTRLTVV.

The chain has TRBV5-1 and TRBJ2-7; the D gene is possibly TRBD2 (6 bases). The CDR3 runs 14 residues. Trimming stripped 5 bases from V and 1 base from J, with 13 bases between. Per germline, CDR1 SGHRS and CDR2 YFSETQ. Written as DNA, the CDR3 is TGCGCCAGCAGATCGTCCGGGGGATCCTACGAGCAGTACTTC. This encodes CASRSSGGSYEQYF.

The CDR3 loop is CASSQDYSRETQYF. The CDR3 bases are TGTGCCAGCAGCCAAGATTATTCCCGAGAGACCCAGTACTTC. V and J are TRBV3-1 (or the pseudogene TRBV3-2) and TRBJ2-5; no clear D. The germline CDR1 and CDR2 sequences are LGHDT and YNNKEL (reference sequence). CDR3 size: 14 residues. The V end lost 0 bases, the J end lost 4 bases, and 9 bases lay between the germline ends.

The chain is built from TRBV6-1 and TRBJ2-3, with 12 positions matching TRBD2. The CDR3 has 17 residues. Trimming at V came to 1 base and at J to 10 bases, leaving 12 bases not matched to a gene. The germline gives CDR1 MNHNS, CDR2 SASEGT. The CDR3 sequence: CASSEETRLAGVSAQYF. The CDR3 nucleotides are TGTGCCAGCAGTGAAGAAACTCGACTAGCGGGGGTTAGCGCGCAGTATTTT.

Written as DNA, the CDR3 is TGTGCCAGCTCTCGAGGACTCCAAGAGACCCAGTACTTC. The encoded protein is CASSRGLQETQYF. The chain uses TRBV18 and TRBJ2-5; maybe TRBD2 (5 bases). Trimming took 6 bases from V and 1 from J, leaving 9 bases between them. The length of the CDR3 is 13 residues. Per germline, CDR1 KGHSH and CDR2 LQKENI.

This chain uses TRBV10-3 with TRBJ1-5, with D maybe TRBD1 (5 bases). V was cut by 4 bases and J by 7 bases, with 14 bases left in between. Looked up from germline, CDR1 is ENHRY and CDR2 is SYGVKD. CDR3 length: 14 amino acids. The CDR3 sequence: CAISVGEGLQPQHF. The DNA for the CDR3 is TGTGCCATCAGTGTTGGGGAGGGGCTCCAGCCCCAGCATTTT.

The J gene is TRBJ1-1, the V gene TRBV5-1; D possibly corresponds to TRBD1 (5 bases). Trimming shortened V by 4 bases and J by 1 base, and 20 bases separated the two germline ends. Germline CDR1 SGHRS, CDR2 YFSETQ. This CDR3 has 17 residues. DNA of the CDR3: TGCGCCAGCAGCCACCAGGGAGGACTCAACTCGAACACTGAAGCTTTCTTT. Its translation is CASSHQGGLNSNTEAFF.

The CDR3 DNA follows: TGTGCCACCAGCAGAGTGGACCCCGGCGGGCACGAGCAGTACTTC. Its protein product is CATSRVDPGGHEQYF. J is TRBJ2-7 and V is TRBV15, with D possibly matching TRBD2 (5 bases). CDR3 size: 15 residues. Trimming took 1 base from V and 5 from J, leaving 15 bases between them. Per germline, CDR1 LNHNV and CDR2 YYDKDF (reference sequence).

V is TRBV5-1 and J is TRBJ2-7, with D tentatively TRBD2 (6 bases). The CDR3 has 15 residues. Germline values: CDR1 SGHRS, CDR2 YFSETQ. V shed 1 base and J shed 4 bases, with 15 bases lying between them. The CDR3 sequence: CASSLMGGGWYEQYF. DNA of the CDR3: TGCGCCAGCAGCTTGATGGGCGGAGGGTGGTACGAGCAGTACTTC.

The chain has TRBV14 and TRBJ2-1, with TRBD2 identical over 12 bases. The V and J ends lost 4 bases and 4 bases, in that order; junction bases with no gene match: 5. This CDR3 is built from 16 residues. Germline V gene sequence: CDR1 SGHDN, CDR2 FVKESK. CDR3: CASSPRLAGEYNEQFF. DNA of the CDR3: TGTGCCAGCAGCCCGCGACTAGCGGGGGAGTACAATGAGCAGTTCTTC. Full variable domain (remainder filled in from reference TRBV14 and TRBJ2-1): EAGVTQFPSHSVIEKGQTVTLRCDPISGHDNLYWYRRVMGKEIKFLLHFVKESKQDESGMPNNRFLAERTGGTYSTLKVQPAELEDSGVYFCASSPRLAGEYNEQFFGPGTRLTVL.

This clone was counted a single time. V usage is TRBV19 and J usage is TRBJ2-2; tentative D call: TRBD1 (6 bases). Germline CDR1 and CDR2: LNHDA and SQIVND (reference sequence). V lost 5 bases and J lost 6, with 7 bases in between. The CDR3 totals 12 residues. CDR3 bases: TGTGCCAGTAGTTGGACAGCCGGGGAGCTGTTTTTT. Its protein is CASSWTAGELFF. The full variable domain, its missing parts supplied by reference TRBV19 and TRBJ2-2, is DGGITQSPKYLFRKEGQNVTLSCEQNLNHDAMYWYRQDPGQGLRLIYYSQIVNDFQKGDIAEGYSVSREKKESFPLTVTSAQKNPTAFYLCASSWTAGELFFGEGSRLTVL.

This clone has only one observation. CDR3 DNA: TGTGCCAGCAGCCTCGGTAGTCTTAATGAAAAACTGTTTTTT. Amino acids: CASSLGSLNEKLFF. The V gene is TRBV7-8, the J gene TRBJ1-4; D not resolved. Looked up from germline, CDR1 is SGHVS and CDR2 is FQNEAQ. This CDR3 is 14 amino acids long. V was shortened by 5 bases and J by 4 bases, with 11 bases between the two germline ends.

This clone was counted once. This chain uses TRBV14 with TRBJ1-1; D perhaps matches TRBD1 (6 bases). Germline-derived CDR1 and CDR2 are SGHDN and FVKESK. The CDR3 is 15 residues long. V was trimmed by 1 base and J by 7 bases, leaving 16 bases between them. CDR3 amino acids: CASSQGTQATGEAFF. The CDR3 DNA reads as TGTGCCAGCAGCCAAGGCACACAGGCGACAGGTGAAGCTTTCTTT.